These T cell receptor beta chains were read from a single sample in a study of T cell changes during pregnancy in multiple sclerosis. The data were produced by immunoSEQ multiplex PCR, yet TCRdb's version contains in-frame clones alone and is incomplete. Of under 80,000 clones listed, 90% to 95% were seen once; the top ten hold 0.58%. Source: peripheral blood, taken in the third trimester of pregnancy. All receptors derive from a female donor with multiple sclerosis, enrolled in a pregnancy study. CDR3s leave out the opening cysteine and the closing phenylalanine or tryptophan.

v_call	j_call	cdr3_aa
TRBV5-6	TRBJ1-4	ASSYGWRVGEKLF
TRBV9	TRBJ1-5	ASSVVWRGGGSNQPQH
TRBV18	TRBJ2-3	ASSPPKRGGFTDTQY
TRBV5-5	TRBJ2-3	ASSLNLPNTDTQY
TRBV4-2	TRBJ2-3	ASSQAPGLTDTQY
TRBV23-1	TRBJ2-2	ASTPDKPNTGELF
TRBV11-1	TRBJ2-6	ASSWDRVRVRSGANVLT
TRBV4-1	TRBJ1-1	ASSQVPGQGWDTEAF
TRBV19	TRBJ1-4	ASRTAKQGPNEKLF
TRBV9	TRBJ1-4	ASSVSGTNEKLF
TRBV9	TRBJ1-2	ASSVTGSWGYT
TRBV5-4	TRBJ2-2	ASSLGGRGPGELF
TRBV10-3	TRBJ2-7	AIRDLGLAGDEQY
TRBV6-8	TRBJ2-2	ASSSGMNTGELF
TRBV5-4	TRBJ2-1	ASSRQGANEQF
TRBV25-1	TRBJ2-2	ASSDSATGRTGELF
TRBV9	TRBJ2-3	ASSVEEDTQY
TRBV7-3	TRBJ2-3	ASSRQTSGGGDTQY
TRBV18	TRBJ1-1	ASSPPGARVTF
TRBV4-3	TRBJ2-5	ASSRPCSRDRGRVGETQY
TRBV9	TRBJ1-3	ASSPRGAASGNTIY
TRBV14	TRBJ1-2	ASSSQLDYGYT
TRBV7-3	TRBJ2-2	ASSPLAGATGELF
TRBV11-3	TRBJ2-5	ASSFSYQETQY
TRBV6-5	TRBJ1-2	ASSYVTEYGYT
TRBV30	TRBJ1-3	AWSLTGNTIY
TRBV6-1	TRBJ2-5	ASSEGPRAGETQY
TRBV6-5	TRBJ1-1	ASTPGGGYTEAF
TRBV12-1	TRBJ1-2	ASSKSGTELNYGYT
TRBV5-1	TRBJ1-2	ASSMDRGQEGYT
TRBV18	TRBJ2-1	ASSPPGGGMNEQF
TRBV11-2	TRBJ2-7	ASTVTHPAYEQY
TRBV19	TRBJ2-2	ASSISGYTGELF
TRBV18	TRBJ2-3	ASSPLPRGSQADTQY
TRBV19	TRBJ1-2	ASSRQSYGYT
TRBV25-1	TRBJ1-5	ASDPGQGQPQH
TRBV5-4	TRBJ2-7	ASSSRGAGGYEQY
TRBV7-9	TRBJ1-3	ASSLGTGSGNTIY
TRBV4-3	TRBJ2-1	ASSQHPIEGGNEQF
TRBV30	TRBJ2-3	AWNSYTDTQY
TRBV7-3	TRBJ2-1	ASSLEGSGAINEQF
TRBV4-2	TRBJ1-4	ASSLGQGAPANEKLF
TRBV4-3	TRBJ1-4	ASSQGNRGYNEKLF
TRBV4-1	TRBJ1-6	ASSQAYSTDGSYNSPLH
TRBV5-4	TRBJ2-3	ASSQEKGGQGITDTQY
TRBV19	TRBJ2-3	ASSIGTSGLTDTQY
TRBV5-4	TRBJ2-3	ASSWGGDTQY
TRBV19	TRBJ1-2	ASSIVDSGVWGYT
TRBV19	TRBJ1-1	ASSNFRSQNTEAF
TRBV19	TRBJ2-5	ASSGRGGQETQY
TRBV4-1	TRBJ1-1	ASSQIHGNTEAF
TRBV30	TRBJ1-2	AWSVLAGHDGYT
TRBV29-1	TRBJ1-2	SVERGIKNGYT
TRBV4-1	TRBJ1-2	ASSPAGAPGDYGYT
TRBV19	TRBJ1-1	ASSSQGMNTEAF
TRBV12-5	TRBJ2-2	ASGKTRDSANTGELF
TRBV5-4	TRBJ2-3	ASSPGTGGSTDTQY
TRBV5-4	TRBJ1-5	ASSLAPSNQPQH
TRBV7-2	TRBJ2-5	ASSSKIAGGIAETQY
TRBV19	TRBJ1-1	ASSMTGNTEAF